The clone carrying this T cell receptor beta chain was observed a handful of times. The target antigen is unknown. This CDR3 region has 14 residues. Trimming took 6 bases from V and 5 from J; bases not matched to a gene: 5. CDR1 and CDR2 (germline): MRHNA, SNTAGT. This sample was taken from a study of T-cell memory formation after mild COVID-19. Study at large: TCR clusters showed largely donor specificity.

5'RACE primed at constant segments yielded TCR alpha and TCR beta cDNA libraries bearing sample barcodes and UMIs. TCRdb independently ran MiXCR on the 5' RACE reads; one entry per CDR3 protein. The table has some 210,000 distinct CDR3 sequences, under 12% seen once. Study-wide results and limits: Contracting CD4+ clones lay largely in CM and EM, with CD8+ ones residing in EMRA. Some clones that responded turned up in pre-infection memory, which suggests that cross-reactive memory joined in.

This TCR was sampled from a man between 18 and 29 years old who had mild COVID-19 (a few samples of this study predate the infection). Cell type and time point are not known. The chain is built from TRBV6-4 and TRBJ2-1; 9 bases align to TRBD2. The specimen sequenced was PBMCs or a T cell subset sorted from them (not recorded which). The CDR3 DNA reads TGTGCCAGCAGCATAGCGGGGGCTGACAATGAGCAGTTCTTC. Amino acids: CASSIAGADNEQFF.